A selection of T cell receptor beta chains follows, all from one sample in a study of T cells in Graves' hyperthyroidism and ophthalmopathy. TCRdb analysed the multiplex PCR reads with MiXCR anew, one entry per CDR3 protein. In the table there are about 640,000 distinct CDR3 sequences, around 20% of which are singletons. The material sequenced was blood. The receptors here all came from a man aged 30 to 45 with Graves' ophthalmopathy. The CDR3 runs from the conserved cysteine through the conserved F or W. A D gene is named only where the DNA matches it firmly. Some rows mark clone size as missing; the rest say once, few, many or name a class of expanded clone.

>NA|TRBV20-1|NA|TRBJ1-4
CSARERFSEKLFF
TGCAGTGCTAGAGAAAGATTTAGTGAAAAACTGTTTTTT
>NA|TRBV11-2|TRBD1|TRBJ1-4
CASSFGQGGNEKLFF
TGTGCCAGCAGCTTCGGACAGGGGGGCAATGAAAAACTGTTTTTT
>many|TRBV2|NA|TRBJ2-3
CASSEQCGTETDTQYF
TGTGCCAGCAGTGAACAATGCGGGACGGAGACGGATACGCAGTATTTT
>NA|TRBV5-4|TRBD2|TRBJ2-1
CASSPGTSDRSYNEQFF
TGTGCCAGCAGCCCCGGGACTAGCGACAGATCCTACAATGAGCAGTTCTTC
>few|TRBV4-1|NA|TRBJ1-1
CASSQVSWGSNTEAFF
TGCGCCAGCAGCCAAGTTTCGTGGGGGAGTAACACTGAAGCTTTCTTT
>many|TRBV27|NA|TRBJ1-1
CASSLIKNTEAFF
TGTGCCAGCAGTTTGATAAAGAACACTGAAGCTTTCTTT
>NA|TRBV27|TRBD1|TRBJ2-5
CASSSAGGAGTQYF
TGTGCCAGCAGCTCCGCAGGGGGCGCAGGGACCCAGTACTTC
>NA|TRBV12-3/TRBV12-4|NA|TRBJ2-5
CASSADHRTQYF
TGTGCCAGCAGTGCCGACCATCGGACCCAGTACTTC
>few|TRBV6-6|NA|TRBJ1-1
CASSYWPGNTEAFF
TGTGCCAGCAGTTACTGGCCGGGGAACACTGAAGCTTTCTTT
>many|TRBV20-1|NA|TRBJ2-7
CSVPWRVDYEQYF
TGCAGTGTCCCCTGGAGAGTCGACTACGAGCAGTACTTC
>NA|TRBV24-1|NA|TRBJ1-1
CATSDPDTEAFF
TGTGCCACCAGTGATCCCGACACTGAAGCTTTCTTT
>NA|TRBV12-3/TRBV12-4|TRBD1|TRBJ2-7
CASSFGGTGGGYEQYF
TGTGCCAGCAGCTTCGGAGGGACAGGGGGAGGCTACGAGCAGTACTTC
>few|TRBV27|NA|TRBJ2-3
CASSLYGSTDTQYF
TGTGCCAGCAGTTTATACGGTAGCACAGATACGCAGTATTTT
>NA|TRBV13|NA|TRBJ2-3
CASSLVVDAADTQYF
TGTGCCAGCAGCTTAGTTGTAGACGCGGCAGATACGCAGTATTTT
>NA|TRBV20-1|NA|TRBJ1-5
CSAHKGRGGSNQPQHF
TGCAGTGCACATAAGGGCAGGGGAGGGAGCAATCAGCCCCAGCATTTT
>NA|TRBV27|NA|TRBJ2-5
CASRGGELREETRYF
TGTGCCAGCAGAGGAGGAGAGTTAAGAGAAGAGACCCGGTACTTC
>few|TRBV6-1|NA|TRBJ2-1
CASSAGAGSYNEQFF
TGTGCCAGCAGTGCAGGGGCGGGCTCCTACAATGAGCAGTTCTTC
>NA|TRBV10-2|TRBD2|TRBJ2-2
CASRVAGEATGELFF
TGCGCCAGCAGGGTGGCGGGAGAGGCCACCGGGGAGCTGTTTTTT
>many|TRBV7-9|NA|TRBJ2-1
CASSLAGKKSSYNEQFF
TGTGCCAGCAGCTTAGCGGGGAAAAAGAGCTCCTACAATGAGCAGTTCTTC
>many|TRBV2|NA|TRBJ1-1
CASSEGGPDTEAFF
TGTGCCAGCAGCGAGGGGGGACCGGACACTGAAGCTTTCTTT
>NA|TRBV2|NA|TRBJ2-3
CASSDGSLSPDTQYF
TGTGCCAGCAGTGACGGTTCACTAAGCCCAGATACGCAGTATTTT
>NA|TRBV6-1|NA|TRBJ2-5
CASSRIRDIQETQYF
TGTGCCAGCAGTCGTATCCGGGACATCCAAGAGACCCAGTACTTC
>NA|TRBV6-1|NA|TRBJ1-1
CASSIQGPNTEAFF
TGTGCCAGCAGCATACAGGGCCCGAACACTGAAGCTTTCTTT
>NA|TRBV7-9|NA|TRBJ1-3
CASSLERGNGNTIYF
TGTGCCAGCAGCTTAGAACGGGGTAATGGAAACACCATATATTTT
>many|TRBV6-1|TRBD1|TRBJ1-1
CASLGAGQGVGAFF
TGTGCCAGCCTTGGTGCGGGACAGGGGGTAGGAGCTTTCTTT
>NA|TRBV27|TRBD1|TRBJ2-5
CASSPRTGGKWETQYF
TGTGCCAGCAGTCCACGGACAGGGGGCAAGTGGGAGACCCAGTACTTC
>NA|TRBV19|NA|TRBJ2-7
CASSLGGGRVSLEQYF
TGTGCCAGTAGTCTAGGTGGGGGGAGAGTCTCTCTCGAGCAGTACTTC
>NA|TRBV28|NA|TRBJ2-1
CASSFGGFGEAGYNEQFF
TGTGCCAGCAGTTTCGGGGGTTTTGGTGAAGCGGGCTACAATGAGCAGTTCTTC
>NA|TRBV20-1|NA|TRBJ2-3
CSAPDSRLAYSDTQYF
TGCAGTGCTCCTGACTCCAGGCTAGCCTACTCAGATACGCAGTATTTT
>many|TRBV7-9|NA|TRBJ1-5
CASSLGGSQPQHF
TGTGCCAGCAGCTTAGGCGGCAGTCAGCCCCAGCATTTT
>few|TRBV6-1|TRBD2|TRBJ2-1
CASKESGGWDEQFF
TGTGCCAGCAAAGAAAGCGGGGGGTGGGATGAGCAGTTCTTC
>many|TRBV6-5|TRBD1|TRBJ2-7
CASSYDRVGEQYF
TGTGCCAGCAGTTACGACAGGGTGGGGGAGCAGTACTTC
>many|TRBV20-1|NA|TRBJ2-3
CSARDAAARTDTQYF
TGCAGTGCTAGAGATGCGGCAGCTCGCACAGATACGCAGTATTTT
>many|TRBV27|NA|TRBJ1-5
CASKGRPYSNQPQHF
TGTGCCAGCAAAGGAAGGCCTTATAGCAATCAGCCCCAGCATTTT
>few|TRBV28|TRBD2|TRBJ2-2
CASSLFPSGSNTGELFF
TGTGCCAGCAGTTTATTTCCTAGCGGGAGTAACACCGGGGAGCTGTTTTTT
>NA|TRBV4-1|TRBD2|TRBJ2-7
CASSLRGPLAGDYEQYF
TGCGCCAGCAGCCTCCGAGGGCCACTAGCGGGAGACTACGAGCAGTACTTC
>NA|TRBV28|NA|TRBJ2-7
CASIPQGSSYEQYF
TGTGCCAGCATTCCTCAGGGGAGCTCCTACGAGCAGTACTTC
>few|TRBV20-1|TRBD2|TRBJ2-3
CSASLSGTASDTQYF
TGCAGTGCTAGTCTTAGCGGGACCGCTTCAGATACGCAGTATTTT
>few|TRBV3-1|TRBD1|TRBJ2-5
CAPQPPGTGEETQYF
TGTGCCCCCCAGCCCCCCGGGACAGGGGAAGAGACCCAGTACTTC
>NA|TRBV5-5|TRBD1|TRBJ2-1
CASSFRQGLDNEQFF
TGTGCCAGCAGCTTTAGACAGGGGTTGGACAATGAGCAGTTCTTC
>many|TRBV30|NA|TRBJ1-5
CAWSVGVNQPQHF
TGTGCCTGGAGTGTAGGAGTTAATCAGCCCCAGCATTTT
>many|TRBV30|NA|TRBJ1-5
CAWSAQSNQPQHF
TGTGCCTGGAGCGCCCAGAGCAATCAGCCCCAGCATTTT
>once|TRBV20-1|TRBD1|TRBJ1-5
CSAPPEGAGNQPQHF
TGCAGTGCTCCCCCCGAGGGGGCCGGCAATCAGCCCCAGCATTTT
>many|TRBV28|TRBD2|TRBJ2-5
CATVLSGTRQETQYF
TGTGCCACAGTTCTCAGCGGGACCAGACAAGAGACCCAGTACTTC
>NA|TRBV20-1|NA|TRBJ2-6
CSAKDREGSGANVLTF
TGCAGTGCCAAGGACAGGGAGGGCTCTGGGGCCAACGTCCTGACTTTC
>NA|TRBV4-3|TRBD2|TRBJ2-3
CASSPGGASGRREDTQYF
TGCGCCAGCAGCCCCGGCGGGGCTAGCGGGAGACGAGAAGATACGCAGTATTTT
>few|TRBV12-3/TRBV12-4|NA|TRBJ2-3
CASSRPGRRTSTDTQYF
TGTGCCAGCAGTAGACCGGGCAGGCGAACTAGCACAGATACGCAGTATTTT
>NA|TRBV2|TRBD2|TRBJ2-1
CASSDWAGGEYNEQFF
TGTGCCAGCAGTGATTGGGCGGGAGGGGAATACAATGAGCAGTTCTTC
>few|TRBV5-5|NA|TRBJ2-4
CASSLYSSVRDIQYF
TGTGCCAGCAGCTTGTATAGTTCCGTCCGGGACATTCAGTACTTC
>NA|TRBV7-8|NA|TRBJ1-1
CASSFGTRNTEAFF
TGTGCCAGCAGCTTCGGAACGCGGAACACTGAAGCTTTCTTT
>NA|TRBV20-1|TRBD2|TRBJ2-1
CSAARLATYNEQFF
TGCAGTGCGGCAAGACTAGCCACCTACAATGAGCAGTTCTTC
>NA|TRBV12-3/TRBV12-4|TRBD2|TRBJ2-7
CATGAGGRYEQYF
TGTGCCACCGGGGCGGGAGGGCGATACGAGCAGTACTTC
>NA|TRBV2|NA|TRBJ2-1
CASSGWGTQFF
TGTGCCAGCAGTGGATGGGGGACGCAGTTCTTC
>NA|TRBV5-5|TRBD1|TRBJ1-5
CASSDGQAGINQPQHF
TGTGCCAGCAGCGACGGACAGGCGGGAATCAATCAGCCCCAGCATTTT
>many|TRBV28|TRBD2|TRBJ2-1
CASTRTSGRALLYNEQFF
TGTGCCAGCACCCGGACTAGCGGGAGGGCCCTCCTCTACAATGAGCAGTTCTTC